This T cell receptor (beta chain) appears in the sequencing data of a study of T cell repertoires in cytomegalovirus infection. Study overall: From public TCR beta signatures came an indication of both CMV infection and matching HLA type. Notes on the study in general: Cumulated frequencies of public TCR beta families served to identify carriers of CMV plus the relevant HLA. HLA-C-restricted CMV clonotypes gave the most frequent clonotype in two of eight donors.

The CDR3 runs to 13 residues. Trimming removed 5 bases from V and 4 bases from J, with 9 bases in between. Germline V gene lookup returns CDR1 MNHEY and CDR2 SVGEGT. Each CDR3 protein is one row after TCRdb ran MiXCR on the reads. The sample contains 100,000 to 150,000 distinct CDR3 sequences, about 24% of which appear only once. Many counts were recorded for this clonotype. Its cognate antigen is unknown. This chain joins TRBV6-2 or TRBV6-3 and TRBJ1-5; D unclear. Sequenced sample: PBMCs, sequenced either directly or after in vitro stimulation (not recorded which). The receptor's source is a human donor in good health (CMV status not recorded). Some clones in this sample may be carry-over from other donors' samples. In DNA form, the CDR3 reads TGTGCCAGCAGTCCCTGGTTAAATCAGCCCCAGCATTTT. Amino acid sequence: CASSPWLNQPQHF.